The rows below give T cell receptor beta chains drawn from one sample of a study of blood T cell repertoires in COVID-19. Sequencing used immunoSEQ multiplex PCR; TCRdb keeps in-frame clones, though not all of them. Of about 190,000 clones listed, 84% are singletons. The sequenced sample was PBMCs or T cells enriched from blood (not recorded which). Receptor source: a woman aged 30 to 39 who had recovered from COVID-19. CDR3s leave out the opening cysteine and the closing phenylalanine or tryptophan. Each record gives: J gene, V gene, CDR3 protein.

>TRBJ2-7|TRBV7-9
ASSLVGGRSSYEQY
>TRBJ2-2|TRBV29-1
SARTVINTGELF
>TRBJ1-2|TRBV29-1
SVAGGGYGYT
>TRBJ2-3|TRBV28
ASSSEGGATDTQY
>TRBJ1-1|TRBV29-1
SVDPGGTEAF
>TRBJ2-3|TRBV7-9
ASSHELERTDTQY
>TRBJ1-1|TRBV5-1
ASSLDGDPGGTEAF
>TRBJ2-5|TRBV20-1
SASPWDSAPQETQY
>TRBJ2-3|TRBV7-2
ASRATGSPTLPDTQY
>TRBJ1-2|TRBV24-1
ATSDEDRVGYT
>TRBJ1-1|TRBV28
ASSLAGVRPWNTEAF
>TRBJ2-6|TRBV5-1
ASSPQDRGAGANVLT
>TRBJ1-1|TRBV9
ASSVAGGTGNTEAF
>TRBJ1-2|TRBV19
ASSMVEVYGYT
>TRBJ1-4|TRBV29-1
SARQGTNEKLF
>TRBJ2-1|TRBV6-2/TRBV6-3
ASSAPPGLAGARSYNEQF
>TRBJ1-3|TRBV7-9
ASSFEQGFTGNTIY
>TRBJ2-7|TRBV6-5
ASSYGQREQY
>TRBJ1-3|TRBV7-2
ASTGEVGTVAGNTIY
>TRBJ2-7|TRBV6-5
ASRPGLAVGEQY
>TRBJ1-5|TRBV18
ASSNSGTGYQPQH
>TRBJ1-2|TRBV27
ASRGVDRASYGYT
>TRBJ2-6|TRBV27
ASSDLRGSGANVLT
>TRBJ2-7|TRBV28
ASTGQGSSYEQY
>TRBJ1-2|TRBV6-5
ASSFGEDYGYT
>TRBJ2-5|TRBV3-1/TRBV3-2
ASSLWTSGGETQY
>TRBJ2-3|TRBV11-2
ASSLGGGHTQY
>TRBJ2-2|TRBV7-3
ASSLGPGELF
>TRBJ2-5|TRBV5-4
ASSFRLAGDQETQY
>TRBJ1-3|TRBV29-1
SGVQEAGNTIY
>TRBJ1-1|TRBV19
ASSNGVGGTEAF
>TRBJ2-7|TRBV5-1
ASSPTSERAYEQY
>TRBJ2-5|TRBV7-8
ASSSQGLQETQY
>TRBJ2-1|TRBV7-9
ASSLLYNEQF
>TRBJ2-1|TRBV2
ASSSSGTAYNEQF
>TRBJ2-2|TRBV4-2
ASSPRDLQTGELF
>TRBJ2-6|TRBV3-1/TRBV3-2
ASSQAISPGHSPGANVLT
>TRBJ2-2|TRBV28
ASITGSVGELF
>TRBJ1-1|TRBV7-9
ASSPPFPNTEAF